Presented here are 5 T cell receptor beta chains from one specimen sequenced in a study of shared clonotypes between healthy human individuals. Sequencing used immunoSEQ multiplex PCR; TCRdb keeps in-frame clones, though not all of them. This sample has fewer than 600,000 clones; 60% to 80% occur once, and the top ten carry approximately 12%. The material sequenced was PBMCs. All receptors derive from a middle-aged woman in good health. Some clones in this sample may be carry-over from other donors' samples.

The chain couples TRBV19 to TRBJ1-1; D call uncertain. The CDR3 length is 15 residues. Germline V gene data show CDR1 as LNHDA and CDR2 as SQIVND (reference sequence). The V and J ends lost 7 bases and 4 bases respectively, with 19 bases between them. This CDR3 is CASTPVRAAGTEAFF. CDR3 in DNA: TGTGCCAGTACCCCCGTTAGGGCGGCAGGCACTGAAGCTTTCTTT.

This chain links TRBV19 with TRBJ2-3, with 9 bases that match TRBD2. Germline lookup yields CDR1 LNHDA and CDR2 SQIVND (reference sequence). This CDR3 has 15 residues. After removal of 3 bases from V and 2 bases from J, the junction contained 3 bases not matched to a gene. CDR3 loop: CASSIGLAFTDTQYF. DNA for the CDR3: TGTGCCAGTAGTATTGGACTAGCGTTCACAGATACGCAGTATTTT.

The chain has TRBV7-9 and TRBJ1-5; D gene uncertain. CDR3 length: 13 residues. The V gene's germline CDR1 is SEHNR and CDR2 FQNEAQ (reference sequence). The V end was cut by 5 bases, the J end by 6 bases, with 11 bases between. In DNA, the CDR3 is TGTGCCAGCAGCGTCGGGGAAGGTCAGCCCCAGCATTTT. It specifies CASSVGEGQPQHF.

This clone was observed once. This rearrangement joins TRBV5-6 to TRBJ1-5; D might be TRBD1 (6 bases). The germline V gene encodes CDR1 SGHDT and CDR2 YYEEEE. The V gene lost 3 bases and the J gene lost 7 bases, with 14 bases spanning the gap. This CDR3 comprises 14 residues. The CDR3 loop is CASSSYRVSQPQHF. CDR3 DNA sequence: TGTGCCAGCAGCTCATACAGGGTATCCCAGCCCCAGCATTTT. The full variable domain, with the rest looked up from reference TRBV5-6 and TRBJ1-5, is DAGVTQSPTHLIKTRGQQVTLRCSPKSGHDTVSWYQQALGQGPQFIFQYYEEEERQRGNFPDRFSGHQFPNYSSELNVNALLLGDSALYLCASSSYRVSQPQHFGDGTRLSIL.

V is TRBV7-6 and J is TRBJ1-1, with D unclear. In germline, CDR1 is SGHVS, CDR2 FNYEAQ. This CDR3 comprises 13 residues. The V and J ends lost 4 bases and 4 bases respectively, with 10 bases between them. The CDR3 DNA reads as TGTGCCAGCAGCTCGGTGGGTAGCACTGAAGCTTTCTTT. Amino acid sequence: CASSSVGSTEAFF.